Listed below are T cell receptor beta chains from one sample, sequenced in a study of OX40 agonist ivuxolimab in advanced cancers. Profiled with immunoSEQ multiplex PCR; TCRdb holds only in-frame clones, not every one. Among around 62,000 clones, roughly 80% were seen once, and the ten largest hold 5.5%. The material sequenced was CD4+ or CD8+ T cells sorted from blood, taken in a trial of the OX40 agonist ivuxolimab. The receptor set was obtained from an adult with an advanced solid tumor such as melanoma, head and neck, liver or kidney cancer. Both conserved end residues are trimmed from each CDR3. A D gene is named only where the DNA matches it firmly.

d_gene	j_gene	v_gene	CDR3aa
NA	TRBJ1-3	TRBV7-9	ASSLEVYGMSSGNTIY
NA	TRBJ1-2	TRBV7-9	ASIPHGGSPYGYT
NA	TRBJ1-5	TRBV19	ASSLEAAGINQPQH
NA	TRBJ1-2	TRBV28	ASSLAQRGYT
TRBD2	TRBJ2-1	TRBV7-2	ASSTGGRIDNEQF
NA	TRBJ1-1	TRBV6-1	ASSELRAGTEAF
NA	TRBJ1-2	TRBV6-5	ASTQRDTTYGYT
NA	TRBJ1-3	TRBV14	ASSRDSFSGNTIY
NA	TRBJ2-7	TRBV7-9	ASSNSPTISYEQY
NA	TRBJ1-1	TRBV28	ASSTVHGEAF
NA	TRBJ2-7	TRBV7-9	ASSLGQYEQY
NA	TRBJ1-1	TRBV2	ASQLVDTEAF
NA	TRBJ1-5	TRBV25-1	ASSGGTLNQPQH
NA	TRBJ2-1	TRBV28	ASSLYVADQTSSYNEQF
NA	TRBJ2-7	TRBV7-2	ASSLALWGGNYEQY
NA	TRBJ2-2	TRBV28	ASIPTGTGELF
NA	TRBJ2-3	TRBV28	ASREHFTPTDTQY
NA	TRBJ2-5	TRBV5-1	ASSLAPGVQETQY
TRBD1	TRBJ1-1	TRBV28	ASSPRTGGVTEAF
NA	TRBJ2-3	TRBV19	ASRRTLGDTQY
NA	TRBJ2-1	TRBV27	ASSGEALFNEQF
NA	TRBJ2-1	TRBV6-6	ASRRGGHRTLGEQF
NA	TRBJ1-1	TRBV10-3	AISSRGDTEAF
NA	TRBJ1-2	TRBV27	ASSLGPGLYGYT
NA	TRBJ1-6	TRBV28	ASSLWEKGFGNSPLH
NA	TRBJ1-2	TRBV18	ASSPDAGNYGYT
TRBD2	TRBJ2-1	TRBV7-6	ASSPKGLAGGYGNEQF
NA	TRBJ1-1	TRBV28	ASGYVAF
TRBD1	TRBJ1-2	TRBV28	ASSRGTGGNYGYT
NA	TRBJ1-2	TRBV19	ASSDVAGGPYGYT
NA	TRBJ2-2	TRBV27	ASSLTTGAGTGELF
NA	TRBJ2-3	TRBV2	ASSQRGLRTDTQY
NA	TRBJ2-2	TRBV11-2	ASSRLQGRRAGELF
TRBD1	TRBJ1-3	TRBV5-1	ASSLGTGGVGNTIY
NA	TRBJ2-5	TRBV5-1	ASTWGYQETQY
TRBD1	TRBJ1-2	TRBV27	ASAPSLRGRPGYT
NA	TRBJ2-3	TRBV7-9	ASSSPRRDSTDTQY
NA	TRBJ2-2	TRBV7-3	ASSLTPQNTGELF
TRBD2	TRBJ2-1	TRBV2	ASRDRTSVYNEQF
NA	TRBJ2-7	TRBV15	ATSREQGSSYEQY
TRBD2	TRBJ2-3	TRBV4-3	ASSQGLAGGPPTDTQY